The T cell receptor (beta chain) under discussion was sequenced for a study of CD8 T cells in Susac syndrome. For the study at large: Sequenced Susac syndrome patients included about six with active disease and 8 or 9 who were in remission.

This clonotype appeared a single time. Random hexamers were used to reverse transcribe roughly 0.45 to 1 ug of RNA. Each CDR3 protein gets one entry after TCRdb re-called the immunoSEQ multiplex PCR reads with MiXCR. The repertoire consists of 130,000 or so distinct CDR3 sequences, with 85% to 95% occurring once and the leading ten covering about 0.27%. The CDR3 spans 16 residues. Per the germline V gene, CDR1 is SQVTM and CDR2 is ANQGSEA. V lost 0 bases and J 6 bases, leaving 20 bases between the germline ends. The specimen was CD8+ T cells from PBMCs. The genes are TRBV29-1 and TRBJ1-1; weak D call: TRBD1 (6 bases). The sequence was obtained from a human donor with Susac syndrome. The CDR3 DNA follows: TGCAGCGTTGAAGATCCTAAGGGGGGTAGTAGTTCTGAAGCTTTCTTT. As protein: CSVEDPKGGSSSEAFF.